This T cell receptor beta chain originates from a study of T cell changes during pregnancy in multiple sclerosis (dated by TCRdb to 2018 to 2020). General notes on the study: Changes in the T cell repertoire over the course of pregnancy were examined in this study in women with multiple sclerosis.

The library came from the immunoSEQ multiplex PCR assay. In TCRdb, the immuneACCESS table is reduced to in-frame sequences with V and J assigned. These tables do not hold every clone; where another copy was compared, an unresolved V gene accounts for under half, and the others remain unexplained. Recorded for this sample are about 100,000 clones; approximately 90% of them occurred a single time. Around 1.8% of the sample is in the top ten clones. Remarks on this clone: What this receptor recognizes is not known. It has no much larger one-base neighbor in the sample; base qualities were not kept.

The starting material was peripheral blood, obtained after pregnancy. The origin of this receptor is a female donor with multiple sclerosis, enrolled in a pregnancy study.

The bases read TGTGCCAGCAGCCAGGTTTCAGGGTTGAACACTGAAGCTTTCTTT. It codes for CASSQVSGLNTEAFF. This sequence uses TRBV14 and TRBJ1-1, with TRBD1 as a weak D call on 5 bases. The germline ends are 11 bases apart after V is trimmed by 3 bases and J by 0 bases. In the germline V gene, CDR1 corresponds to SGHDN and CDR2 to FVKESK. The cysteine opens and the phenylalanine closes a CDR3 of 15 amino acids. Only the CDR3 part of the read is kept: 45 bases, read in frame from the first base.